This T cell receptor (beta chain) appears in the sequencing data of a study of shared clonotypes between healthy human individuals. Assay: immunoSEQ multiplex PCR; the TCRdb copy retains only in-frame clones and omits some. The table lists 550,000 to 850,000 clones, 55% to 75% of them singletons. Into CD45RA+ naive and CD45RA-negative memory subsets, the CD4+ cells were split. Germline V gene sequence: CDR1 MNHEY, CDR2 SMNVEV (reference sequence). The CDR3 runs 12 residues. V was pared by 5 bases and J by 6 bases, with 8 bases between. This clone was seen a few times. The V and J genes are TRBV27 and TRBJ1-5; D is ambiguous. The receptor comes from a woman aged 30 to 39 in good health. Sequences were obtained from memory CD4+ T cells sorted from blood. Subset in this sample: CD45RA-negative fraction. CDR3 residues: CASSRTGQPQHF. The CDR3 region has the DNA TGTGCCAGCAGTAGGACCGGTCAGCCCCAGCATTTT.